These T cell receptor beta chains were read from a single sample in a study of T cell responses to AZD1222 COVID-19 vaccine. Data came from immunoSEQ multiplex PCR; TCRdb stores just in-frame clones and leaves some out. This sample carries some 96,000 clones, more than 75% of them seen once, and the ten largest clones take 2.8%. Here the sequenced sample was peripheral blood, taken on day 0 of AZD1222 vaccination. The receptor source for this set is an adult in good health. Each CDR3 is given with its conserved first and last residue. The D gene is left open where the match is weak. A clone size is listed for some rows: how often the clone was seen (once, few, many), or a class if it is expanded.

v_gene	abundance	j_gene	d_gene	CDR3nt	CDR3aa
TRBV5-5	.	TRBJ2-1	.	TGTGCCAGCAGCTTGTCTGGGGGGGCTGCCCTCAGCTCCTACAATGAGCAGTTCTTC	CASSLSGGAALSSYNEQFF
TRBV25-1	few	TRBJ2-4	.	TGTGCCAGCAGTGAATCAGGGAATCTTGGCATTCAGTACTTC	CASSESGNLGIQYF
TRBV2	.	TRBJ1-5	.	TGTGCCAGCAGTGAGGAGGGCGGGGGTCAGCCCCAGCATTTT	CASSEEGGGQPQHF
TRBV5-1	few	TRBJ2-5	TRBD1	TGCGCCAGCAGCTTACAGGGGGCGCGGGAGACCCAGTACTTC	CASSLQGARETQYF
TRBV6-1	once	TRBJ1-2	.	TGTGCCAGCAGTGAAGCGTCGACAGGCATTGGCACCTTC	CASSEASTGIGTF
TRBV7-8	.	TRBJ1-2	TRBD1	TGTGCCAGCAGCTTAGCGGCAGGGGGTCATGGCTACACCTTC	CASSLAAGGHGYTF
TRBV28	.	TRBJ1-1	.	TGTGCCAGCAGTTTGAGGTCCAGGAACACTGAAGCTTTCTTT	CASSLRSRNTEAFF
TRBV24-1	few	TRBJ2-3	TRBD2	TGTGCCACCAGTGACCCCTCTGGGAGGGCCGCAGATACGCAGTATTTT	CATSDPSGRAADTQYF
TRBV7-9	once	TRBJ1-3	.	TGTGCCAGCAGCTTAGTACGGACTGGAAACACCATATATTTT	CASSLVRTGNTIYF
TRBV27	once	TRBJ1-4	.	TGTGCCAGCAGTTTCGGCAGGGCAGGAGAAAAACTGTTTTTT	CASSFGRAGEKLFF
TRBV4-2	.	TRBJ1-5	.	TGTGCCAGCAGACCGTCCAGCAATCAGCCCCAGCATTTT	CASRPSSNQPQHF
TRBV19	.	TRBJ2-7	TRBD2	TGTGCCAGTAGTATAGGACTAGCGGGAGCCTACGAGCAGTACTTC	CASSIGLAGAYEQYF
TRBV2	.	TRBJ1-2	.	TGTGCCAGCAACGACGACCCGGGGGAAGCTAACTATGGCTACACCTTC	CASNDDPGEANYGYTF
TRBV4-1	.	TRBJ1-2	.	TGCGCCAGCAGCCAAAAAGATGCAAATTACACCTTC	CASSQKDANYTF
TRBV4-1	.	TRBJ1-4	.	TGCGCCAGCAGCCAAGATCGAGGGGGTGGGAATGAAAAACTGTTTTTT	CASSQDRGGGNEKLFF
TRBV28	.	TRBJ2-1	TRBD2	TGTGCCAGCAAAATTAGCGGGGTGTCCTACAATGAGCAGTTCTTC	CASKISGVSYNEQFF
TRBV5-6	.	TRBJ2-3	.	TGTGCCAGCAGCGAGACTAGCACAGATACGCAGTATTTT	CASSETSTDTQYF
TRBV7-9	.	TRBJ2-3	.	TGTGCCAGCAGCTTAGTGGGGGGGCACCCAGATACGCAGTATTTT	CASSLVGGHPDTQYF
TRBV18	few	TRBJ1-1	.	TGTGCCAGCTCACAGGGGCTGAACACTGAAGCTTTCTTT	CASSQGLNTEAFF
TRBV19	.	TRBJ1-2	TRBD1	TGTGCCAGTAGTCCGTCGGGGACAGGGATTGGCTACACCTTC	CASSPSGTGIGYTF
TRBV30	once	TRBJ1-3	.	TGTGCCTGGAAAGAGCTGAGCTCTGGAAACACCATATATTTT	CAWKELSSGNTIYF
TRBV11-3	.	TRBJ2-2	.	TGTGCCAGCAGCTCAGGACTCTTCCACGGCGGGGAGCTGTTTTTT	CASSSGLFHGGELFF
TRBV5-1	.	TRBJ1-1	.	TGCGCCAGCAGCTTAGGCGGAGAGAACACTGAAGCTTTCTTT	CASSLGGENTEAFF
TRBV3-1/TRBV3-2	.	TRBJ2-7	TRBD2	TGTGCCAGCAGCCGAGCACTAGCGGTATCCTACGAGCAGTACTTC	CASSRALAVSYEQYF
TRBV28	.	TRBJ1-5	.	TGTGCCAGCAGTTTTTGGGGGATGAGCAATCAGCCCCAGCATTTT	CASSFWGMSNQPQHF
TRBV19	.	TRBJ1-1	.	TGTGCCAGTAGTAAAGGGGGGAACACTGAAGCTTTCTTT	CASSKGGNTEAFF
TRBV27	.	TRBJ2-3	.	TGTGCCAGCAGTTTTCGGAGACTAGATACGCAGTATTTT	CASSFRRLDTQYF
TRBV3-1/TRBV3-2	.	TRBJ2-1	.	TGTGCCAGCAGCCAACAGAATGAGCAGTTCTTC	CASSQQNEQFF
TRBV19	.	TRBJ2-3	.	TGTGCCAGTAGTCGCCGTGGGCCTTTGGCAGATACGCAGTATTTT	CASSRRGPLADTQYF
TRBV4-3	.	TRBJ1-6	TRBD1	TGCGCCAGCAGCCAAGAGACAGGGGGCGCCAGGAATTCACCCCTCCACTTT	CASSQETGGARNSPLHF
TRBV29-1	.	TRBJ1-1	TRBD1	TGCAGCGTCGGGACAGCAAGAGAAGCTTTCTTT	CSVGTAREAFF
TRBV5-1	.	TRBJ2-1	TRBD1	TGCGCCAGCAGCTTGCAGGACAGGGACAATGAGCAGTTCTTC	CASSLQDRDNEQFF
TRBV7-2	.	TRBJ1-1	TRBD1	TGTGCCAGCAGCACACAGGGGGGCACTGAAGCTTTCTTT	CASSTQGGTEAFF
TRBV5-1	.	TRBJ1-2	.	TGCGCCAGCAGCTTGTCCCAGGGAGAAGGGGGCTACACCTTC	CASSLSQGEGGYTF
TRBV6-6	.	TRBJ1-3	.	TGTGCCAGCAGTTACTCGAGTAGATCTGGAAACACCATATATTTT	CASSYSSRSGNTIYF
TRBV7-3	.	TRBJ2-7	TRBD1	TGTGCCAGCAGCTCCGACAGGGTTTTTCCCTACGAGCAGTACTTC	CASSSDRVFPYEQYF